The sequence of this T cell receptor (beta chain) was determined in a study of blood T cell repertoires in COVID-19. Per the authors' pipeline: For nucleated cells, counts were estimated from reference gene primer amplification. Clones were read by immunoSEQ multiplex PCR, and TCRdb kept only the in-frame ones, dropping some. The V and J calls and the clone size are those of that table, but D and trimming were determined from the DNA. The sample has 160,000 or so clones, under 90% seen once. V lost 6 bases to trimming and J lost 11 bases, with 14 bases between them. The length of the CDR3 is 12 residues.

The sample consisted of PBMCs or T cells enriched from blood (not recorded which). This receptor was taken from a woman aged 45-65 years who had recovered from COVID-19. The rearrangement links TRBV12-3 or TRBV12-4 to TRBJ2-1; TRBD2 might be the D (6 bases). The chain's CDR3 is CASSPRLGQQFF. The DNA of the CDR3 is TGTGCCAGCAGCCCAAGACTAGGCCAGCAGTTCTTC.